Each of the 29 T cell receptor beta chains below was sequenced from the same sample in a study of shared clonotypes between healthy human individuals. Measured with immunoSEQ multiplex PCR; TCRdb has only the in-frame clones, and not every one. Among fewer than 700,000 clones listed, about 80% were seen once. The sample comprised PBMCs. The origin of the receptors is a middle-aged woman in good health. Some clones in this sample may be carry-over from other donors' samples.

The V call is TRBV5-1, the J call TRBJ1-4; 9 bases are shared with TRBD1. V gave up 0 bases and J gave up 4 bases; unmatched junction bases: 4. The CDR3 totals 16 residues. CDR1 is SGHRS and CDR2 is YFSETQ in the germline V gene. The CDR3 sequence is CASSLAGTGNNEKLFF. For the CDR3, the DNA is TGCGCCAGCAGCTTGGCCGGGACAGGGAATAATGAAAAACTGTTTTTT.

This clone appeared many times. The same CDR3 can be traced to other DNA sequences in this sample. The genes are TRBV5-8 and TRBJ2-2, with 11 bases identical to TRBD1. V shed 1 base and J 9 bases; nucleotides not matched to a gene: 5. Germline CDR1 is SGHTS and CDR2 is YDEGEE. The CDR3 has 15 residues. The CDR3 spells CASSLSGTGGRELFF. The DNA for the CDR3 is TGTGCCAGCAGCTTGTCGGGGACAGGGGGACGGGAGCTGTTTTTT.

A few counts support this clone. The rearrangement joins TRBV19 to TRBJ2-7, with D perhaps matching TRBD1 (6 bases). The CDR3 is 15 residues long. Per germline, CDR1 LNHDA and CDR2 SQIVND (reference sequence). Trimming took off 2 bases at V and 2 bases at J, with 13 bases between the two ends. DNA of the CDR3: TGTGCCAGTAGTATATACTTCCAGGGGCCCTACGAGCAGTACTTC. Its protein is CASSIYFQGPYEQYF.

The V gene is TRBV28, the J gene TRBJ1-3; 9 bases align to TRBD1. Germline assignment: CDR1 MDHEN and CDR2 SYDVKM. This CDR3 has 16 amino acids. V trimming: 4 bases; J trimming: 0 bases; junction bases outside the gene matches: 4. CDR3 region: CASSSTGGYSGNTIYF. The CDR3 bases are TGTGCCAGCAGTTCGACAGGGGGATACTCTGGAAACACCATATATTTT.

The chain uses TRBV28 and TRBJ1-1; D is ambiguous. The CDR3 runs to 12 residues. CDR1 MDHEN and CDR2 SYDVKM come from the germline V gene. V dropped 7 bases and J dropped 5 bases, with 11 bases sitting between them. In DNA, the CDR3 is TGTGCCAGCACCTCTACGTGGACTGAAGCTTTCTTT. It yields the protein CASTSTWTEAFF. Full variable domain (remainder filled in from reference TRBV28 and TRBJ1-1): DVKVTQSSRYLVKRTGEKVFLECVQDMDHENMFWYRQDPGLGLRLIYFSYDVKMKEKGDIPEGYSVSREKKERFSLILESASTNQTSMYLCASTSTWTEAFFGQGTRLTVV.

As to this clone: Other DNA sequences of this sample code for an identical CDR3. The V and J genes are TRBV30 and TRBJ1-2, with 7 bases aligning to TRBD1. This CDR3 contains 12 residues. Germline trimming cut 8 bases from V and 1 base from J; bases unmatched to any gene: 4. From germline, CDR1 is GTSNPN and CDR2 SVGIG (reference sequence). The CDR3: CARDSRNYGYTF. As DNA, the CDR3 is TGTGCCCGGGACAGTCGTAACTATGGCTACACCTTC.

The sample holds many counts of this clone. This chain joins TRBV6-1 and TRBJ1-2; TRBD1 is a possible D gene (5 bases). The CDR3 loop spans 14 amino acids. Trimming removed 3 bases at V and 7 bases at J, with 15 bases between. Germline CDR1 and CDR2: MNHNS and SASEGT. The CDR3 spells CASSDYWGEGGYTF. CDR3 bases: TGTGCCAGCAGTGATTATTGGGGGGAAGGTGGCTACACCTTC.

The V gene is TRBV30, the J gene TRBJ1-6; 8 bases fit TRBD1. CDR1 and CDR2 (germline): GTSNPN, SVGIG (reference sequence). This CDR3 contains 18 residues. The junction had 11 bases not matched to a gene; V was cut back by 4 bases and J by 0 bases. The CDR3 here is CAWTKDRVGSSYNSPLHF. The CDR3 DNA reads TGTGCCTGGACTAAGGACAGGGTCGGGAGCTCCTATAATTCACCCCTCCACTTT.

The genes are TRBV27 and TRBJ2-1, with TRBD2 matching over 16 bases. CDR3 length: 17 residues. Germline lookup yields CDR1 MNHEY and CDR2 SMNVEV (reference sequence). V was clipped by 4 bases and J by 8 bases; unmatched bases: 8. CDR3 region: CASSYGRGLAGGDEQFF. CDR3 in DNA: TGTGCCAGCAGTTATGGCCGGGGACTAGCGGGAGGGGATGAGCAGTTCTTC.

This clone has more than one count but fewer than ten. This chain uses TRBV6-1 with TRBJ2-7; unclear D gene. Germline CDR1 MNHNS, CDR2 SASEGT. This CDR3 has 13 amino acids. With 7 bases removed from V and 2 bases from J, the gap between germline ends came to 12 bases. The CDR3 reads CASIPRPPYEQYF. As DNA, the CDR3 is TGTGCCAGCATCCCCCGGCCCCCCTACGAGCAGTACTTC.

V is TRBV2 and J is TRBJ2-1; the match to TRBD2 covers 14 bases. This CDR3 is built from 15 residues. The trim removed 6 bases at V and 8 bases at J, leaving 6 bases unmatched. Looked up from germline, CDR1 is SNHLY and CDR2 is FYNNEI. This chain's CDR3 is CASRGGLAGEDEQFF. As DNA, the CDR3 is TGTGCCAGCAGGGGGGGACTAGCGGGAGAGGATGAGCAGTTCTTC. Combining the CDR3 with reference TRBV2 and TRBJ2-1 gives the whole variable domain EPEVTQTPSHQVTQMGQEVILRCVPISNHLYFYWYRQILGQKVEFLVSFYNNEISEKSEIFDDQFSVERPDGSNFTLKIRSTKLEDSAMYFCASRGGLAGEDEQFFGPGTRLTVL.

The chain carries TRBV18 and TRBJ1-5; D is uncertain. Germline CDR1 and CDR2: KGHSH and LQKENI. V was clipped by 4 bases and J by 3 bases, with 16 bases between them. The CDR3 covers 16 residues. CDR3 residues: CASSQLREGYNQPQHF. CDR3 DNA sequence: TGTGCCAGCTCACAACTAAGGGAGGGTTACAATCAGCCCCAGCATTTT.

The rearrangement joins TRBV6-1 to TRBJ1-6, with 9 bases matching TRBD1. With 5 bases clipped from V and 6 bases from J, the junction kept 5 bases outside the gene matches. The CDR3 extends over 15 amino acids. Germline V gene lookup returns CDR1 MNHNS and CDR2 SASEGT. CDR3 sequence (DNA): TGTGCCAGCAGTCCGTGGACAGGGGTTAATTCACCCCTCCACTTT. This codes for CASSPWTGVNSPLHF.

The genes are TRBV6-6 and TRBJ1-4; D is undetermined. The CDR3 loop spans 12 amino acids. The germline gives CDR1 MNHNY, CDR2 SVGAGI (reference sequence). V was clipped by 2 bases and J by 8 bases, with 6 bases between them. The CDR3 loop reads CASSYGREKLFF. The CDR3 region has the DNA TGTGCCAGCAGTTACGGTCGGGAAAAACTGTTTTTT.

The chain employs TRBV5-4 and TRBJ2-5; weak D call: TRBD1 (5 bases). The CDR3 has 15 residues. Germline V gene lookup returns CDR1 SGHNT and CDR2 YYREEE (reference sequence). The V end was cut by 3 bases, the J end by 0 bases, with 12 bases between. The CDR3 loop is CASSSEQAYQETQYF. DNA of the CDR3: TGTGCCAGCAGCTCAGAACAGGCCTACCAAGAGACCCAGTACTTC.

Comment on this clone: A much larger clone is a single base away; this may be a read error. Other DNA variants within this sample encode the same CDR3. The CDR3 coding sequence is TGTGCCAGCAGCTTGGGAGGGTACGCCAACGTCCTGACCTTC. Translated, it gives CASSLGGYANVLTF. The chain recombines TRBV13 with TRBJ2-6; 7 bases align to TRBD2. The CDR3 is 14 residues long. Per germline, CDR1 PRHDT and CDR2 FYEKMQ (reference sequence).

This clone was detected once. The same CDR3 can be traced to other DNA sequences in this sample. J is TRBJ1-1 and V is TRBV7-8; D not certain. The CDR3 is 13 amino acids. CDR1 and CDR2 (germline): SGHVS, FQNEAQ. Between the trimmed V and J ends, which lost 5 bases and 1 base, there was a span of 8 bases. The CDR3 DNA reads as TGTGCCAGCAGCCTTGACCGGAACACTGAAGCTTTCTTT. This sequence encodes CASSLDRNTEAFF. The full variable domain, with the rest looked up from reference TRBV7-8 and TRBJ1-1, is GAGVSQSPRYKVAKRGQDVALRCDPISGHVSLFWYQQALGQGPEFLTYFQNEAQLDKSGLPSDRFFAERPEGSVSTLKIQRTQQEDSAVYLCASSLDRNTEAFFGQGTRLTVV.

This chain links TRBV27 with TRBJ2-2, with D perhaps given as TRBD1 or TRBD2 (5 bases each). This CDR3 contains 14 residues. Deletions cut 2 bases from V and 6 bases from J, with 10 bases between. Germline CDR1 reads MNHEY; CDR2 reads SMNVEV (reference sequence). CDR3 sequence: CASSLHVGAGELFF. CDR3 DNA sequence: TGTGCCAGCAGTTTACACGTGGGGGCCGGGGAGCTGTTTTTT.

This clone was picked up one time. The CDR3 loop reads CASSLGGRGSQPQHF. The CDR3 DNA follows: TGTGCCAGCAGCTTAGGGGGCAGGGGAAGTCAGCCCCAGCATTTT. This rearrangement joins TRBV7-9 to TRBJ1-5; a possible D gene is TRBD1 (6 bases). The germline V gene has CDR1 SEHNR and CDR2 FQNEAQ (reference sequence). Trimming removed 1 base from V and 6 bases from J, with 13 bases in between. CDR3 size: 15 residues.

About this clone: With a far larger clone one base away, a read error is the likely cause. This specimen includes other DNA sequences encoding the same CDR3. The chain couples TRBV7-9 to TRBJ2-7; no firm D call. Germline V gene lookup returns CDR1 SEHNR and CDR2 FQNEAQ (reference sequence). Trimming removed 4 bases from V and 2 bases from J, with 3 bases in between. This CDR3 is 11 amino acids long. The CDR3 is CASSSAYEQYF. The CDR3 nucleotides are TGTGCCAGCAGCTCAGCCTACGAGCAGTACTTC.

This clone appeared a few times. This sequence joins TRBV28 and TRBJ1-2; D is ambiguous. CDR1 MDHEN and CDR2 SYDVKM come from the germline V gene. The CDR3 contains 14 residues. V shed 2 bases and J shed 5 bases, with 12 bases lying between them. The CDR3 spells CASSLGSDYYGYTF. The CDR3 coding sequence is TGTGCCAGCAGTTTAGGGTCCGATTATTATGGCTACACCTTC.

The V and J genes are TRBV30 and TRBJ1-2; no definite D call. Germline CDR1 and CDR2: GTSNPN and SVGIG (reference sequence). CDR3 size: 13 residues. Trimming removed 4 bases from V and 2 bases from J, with 11 bases in between. Written as DNA, the CDR3 is TGTGCCTGGATGGGTCAGGTGAACTATGGCTACACCTTC. Protein sequence: CAWMGQVNYGYTF. The complete variable domain, with remaining parts taken from reference TRBV30 and TRBJ1-2, reads SQTIHQWPATLVQPVGSPLSLECTVEGTSNPNLYWYRQAAGRGLQLLFYSVGIGQISSEVPQNLSASRPQDRQFILSSKKLLLSDSGFYLCAWMGQVNYGYTFGSGTRLTVV.

The chain joins TRBV29-1 to TRBJ2-2; possible D gene TRBD1, 6 bases. V shed 6 bases and J shed 0 bases, with 8 bases lying between them. CDR3 length equals 13 residues. Germline V lookup: CDR1 SQVTM, CDR2 ANQGSEA. Written as DNA, the CDR3 is TGCAGCGTGAGGACAGCGAACACCGGGGAGCTGTTTTTT. Translation: CSVRTANTGELFF.

This clone was seen at least ten times. V usage is TRBV10-3 and J usage is TRBJ2-7; no clear D. The CDR3 spans 14 residues. Trimming removed 3 bases from V and 0 bases from J, with 9 bases in between. Germline V CDR1 and CDR2: ENHRY, SYGVKD. This CDR3 reads CAISDQASSYEQYF. The CDR3 nucleotides are TGTGCCATCAGTGATCAGGCGAGCTCCTACGAGCAGTACTTC.

The chain employs TRBV14 and TRBJ2-5, with a weak D call TRBD1 (7 bases). The J call may be faulty, since TRBJ2-7 better matches the DNA end. The CDR3 loop spans 14 amino acids. Germline values: CDR1 SGHDN, CDR2 FVKESK. CDR3 nucleotides: TGTGCCAGCAGTCGCGGGACAGTCTCCTACGAGCAGTACTTC. Translating it yields CASSRGTVSYEQYF.

The chain couples TRBV1 to TRBJ1-1. TRBV1 is reported as a pseudogene. The length of the CDR3 is 14 residues. The CDR3 sequence: CTSSRRGKDTEAFF. As DNA, the CDR3 is TGCACCAGCAGCCGTCGGGGTAAGGACACTGAAGCTTTCTTT.

The rearrangement uses TRBV28 and TRBJ1-2, with D tentatively TRBD1 (5 bases). The CDR3 sequence is 14 residues long. Germline lookup yields CDR1 MDHEN and CDR2 SYDVKM. Trimming left V 6 bases short and J 2 bases short, with 13 bases between. CDR3 nucleotides: TGTGCCAGCAGGGGGGAGCCAACAAACTATGGCTACACCTTC. Its protein product is CASRGEPTNYGYTF.

Comment on this clone: It differs at one base from a far larger clone, so likely a read error. CDR3 sequence reads: CASSPPTSALEAARYF. The DNA of the CDR3 is TGTGCTAGCAGCCCCCCGACTAGCGCCTTAGAGGCGGCCCGGTACTTC. This chain links TRBV7-7 with TRBJ2-5, with 8 bases that match TRBD2. The CDR3 is 16 amino acids. The germline V gene encodes CDR1 SSHAT and CDR2 FNYEAQ (reference sequence).

This clone was detected a few times. In nucleotides, the CDR3 is TGTGCCAGCAGCCAAGACACAGGGGCTGGCACTGAAGCTTTCTTT. Translated, it gives CASSQDTGAGTEAFF. V and J are TRBV4-2 and TRBJ1-1; 7 nucleotides align to TRBD1. Germline loops: CDR1 LGHNA, CDR2 YNFKEQ. CDR3 length: 15 amino acids. V was pared by 0 bases and J by 4 bases, with 5 bases of the junction left unmatched.